The TCR beta chain described here comes from a study of blood T cell repertoires in COVID-19. A note on this clone: The same CDR3 arises from other DNA sequences in this sample as well.

The CDR3 spans 13 residues. The V and J ends lost 2 bases and 1 base respectively, with 5 bases between them. CDR1 is KGHSH and CDR2 is LQKENI in the germline V gene. Using immunoSEQ multiplex PCR, the repertoire was profiled, and TCRdb retains in-frame clones only, with some absent. Of about 200,000 clones listed, approximately 90% were seen once; the top ten hold 9.5% to 13%. The sequence was collected from a woman aged 45-60 years with COVID-19, enrolled during active disease. Sequencing used peripheral blood. J is TRBJ1-2 and V is TRBV18; no firm D call. Here the CDR3 reads CASSPDSNYGYTF. The CDR3 nucleotides are TGTGCCAGCTCACCAGATAGTAACTATGGCTACACCTTC. The whole variable domain, remainder taken from reference TRBV18 and TRBJ1-2, is NAGVMQNPRHLVRRRGQEARLRCSPMKGHSHVYWYRQLPEEGLKFMVYLQKENIIDESGMPKERFSAEFPKEGPSILRIQQVVRGDSAAYFCASSPDSNYGYTFGSGTRLTVV.